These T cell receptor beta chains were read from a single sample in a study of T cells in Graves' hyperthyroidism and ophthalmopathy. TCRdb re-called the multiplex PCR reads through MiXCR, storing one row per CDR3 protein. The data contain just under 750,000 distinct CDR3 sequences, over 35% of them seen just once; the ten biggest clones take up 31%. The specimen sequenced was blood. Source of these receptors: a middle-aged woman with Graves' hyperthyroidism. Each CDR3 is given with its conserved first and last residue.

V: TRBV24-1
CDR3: CATSTGHGYTF

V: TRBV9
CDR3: CASSSGVSYGYTF

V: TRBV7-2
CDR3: CASSLIPGQASANYGYTF

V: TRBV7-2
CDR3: CASSLDRDGANVLTF

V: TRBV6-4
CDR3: CASMRGGPYEQYF

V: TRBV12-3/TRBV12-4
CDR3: CASRPTSTQETQYF

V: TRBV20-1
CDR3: CSARDPAGGWNTQYF

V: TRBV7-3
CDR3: CASSAVGDTEAFF

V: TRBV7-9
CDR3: CASSSGQSSGNTIYF

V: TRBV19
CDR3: CASSPWGDTIYF

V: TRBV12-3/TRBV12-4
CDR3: CASSLLQSAYGYTF

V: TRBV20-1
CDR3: CSARDSTQLDEQYF

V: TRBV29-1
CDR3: CSGFTGRRGYTF

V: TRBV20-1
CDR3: CSARKGLAGEVAYEQYF

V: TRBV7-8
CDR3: CASSQRRERTEAFF

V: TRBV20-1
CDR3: CSAKNRGGPYEQYF

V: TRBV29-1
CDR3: CSVEDARNTEAFF

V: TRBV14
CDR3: CASSQGTALRYEQYF

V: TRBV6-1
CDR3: CASSPNRIGYTF

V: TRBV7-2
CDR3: CASSRRQGGNSPLHF

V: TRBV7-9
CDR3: CASSHLGQGAGQPQHF

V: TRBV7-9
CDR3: CASRPRGGTSNQPQHF

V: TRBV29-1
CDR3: CSSLGANTEAFF

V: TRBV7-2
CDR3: CASSYGGSGDTGELFF

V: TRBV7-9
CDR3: CASSLVRLAGGEQYF

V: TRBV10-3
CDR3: CASSVVQGGGPQHF

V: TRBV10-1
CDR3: CASSVTTGDGANTEAFF

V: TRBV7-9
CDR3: CASSSGQPWGGYTF

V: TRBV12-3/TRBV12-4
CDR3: CASSLPPMTSGNTGELFF

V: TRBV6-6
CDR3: CAGRTGGGGYTF

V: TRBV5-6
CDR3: CASTTPARRRGGYTF

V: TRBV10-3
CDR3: CAIAEGANVLTF

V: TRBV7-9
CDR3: CASSPRGTGNGANVLTF

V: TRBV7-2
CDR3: CASRRNRDEKLFF

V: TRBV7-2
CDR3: CASSQEPGQNSPLHF

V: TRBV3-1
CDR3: CASRPRSLNTEAFF

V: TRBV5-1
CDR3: CASSLSRAGQGYEQYF

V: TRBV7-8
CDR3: CASSRRTGVETQYF

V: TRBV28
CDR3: CASSLSGENYGYTF

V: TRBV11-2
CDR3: CASSPYPLDRNYGYTF

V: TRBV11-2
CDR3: CASSLIQGGKSNYGYTF